The 15 T cell receptor beta chains given below trace back to one sample, sequenced in a study of cytomegalovirus exposure and HLA in healthy donors. The PCR made use of 60 Vbeta and 13 Jbeta primers. Here immunoSEQ multiplex PCR was the method, and the copy in TCRdb shows in-frame clones only, minus some. The sample lists just over 200,000 clones, roughly 68% seen once, with around 2.6% in the top ten. What was sequenced was PBMCs. Receptors were obtained from a middle-aged man in good health and CMV-seropositive.

The chain has TRBV11-2 and TRBJ1-1; D is unclear. Trimming left V 0 bases short and J 6 bases short, with 8 bases between. The CDR3 is 13 residues long. Germline CDR1 is SGHAT and CDR2 is FQNNGV. This CDR3 is CASSLERYSEAFF. The CDR3, as DNA: TGTGCCAGCAGCTTAGAACGGTATTCTGAAGCTTTCTTT.

The chain combines TRBV27 with TRBJ2-1, with D possibly being TRBD2 (7 bases). This CDR3 comprises 15 residues. V shed 6 bases and J shed 4 bases, with 16 bases lying between them. From germline, CDR1 is MNHEY and CDR2 SMNVEV (reference sequence). CDR3 DNA sequence: TGTGCCAGCAGCGGACGGGGGGCCCCTTACAATGAGCAGTTCTTC. Its translation: CASSGRGAPYNEQFF.

This clone has a handful of counts. A read error may produce the germline difference seen at one junction end. The chain recombines TRBV7-9 with TRBJ2-6; 8 bases match TRBD1. The V gene's germline CDR1 is SEHNR and CDR2 FQNEAQ (reference sequence). The CDR3 has 17 amino acids. CDR3 sequence reads: CSSRTESDRARANVLTF. The CDR3 DNA is TGTTCCAGCAGGACGGAGTCGGACAGGGCCAGGGCCAACGTCCTGACTTTC.

On this clone: Its ends do not fully match the called genes, so a read error is possible. The chain recombines TRBV7-9 with TRBJ1-2; weak D call: TRBD1 (5 bases). The length of the CDR3 is 14 residues. CDR1 is SEHNR and CDR2 is FQNEAQ in the germline V gene (reference sequence). CDR3 sequence (DNA): TGTTCCAGCAGCTTAGCCTGGGCAGGGAACGGCTACACCTTC. Amino acid sequence: CSSSLAWAGNGYTF.

A few counts support this clone. CDR3 residues: CASSFDRTTYEQYF. As DNA, the CDR3 is TGTGCCAGCAGTTTCGACAGAACCACCTACGAGCAGTACTTC. V gene TRBV6-5 combines with J gene TRBJ2-5; TRBD1 might be the D (5 bases). TRBJ2-7 explains the end of the DNA better; the J call may be wrong. Germline V gene lookup returns CDR1 MNHEY and CDR2 SVGAGI. The CDR3 length is 14 residues.

The rearrangement joins TRBV28 to TRBJ2-7; D call uncertain. Germline CDR1 is MDHEN and CDR2 is SYDVKM. Trimming shortened V by 4 bases and J by 5 bases, and 12 bases separated the two germline ends. The CDR3 extends over 13 amino acids. CDR3 residues: CASSSRSFDEQYF. The CDR3 DNA reads as TGTGCCAGCAGTTCCCGGAGCTTTGACGAGCAGTACTTC.

V usage is TRBV5-4 and J usage is TRBJ2-1, with TRBD1 as a possible D gene (5 bases). Per the germline V gene, CDR1 is SGHNT and CDR2 is YYREEE (reference sequence). The V end was cut by 0 bases, the J end by 0 bases, with 13 bases between. The CDR3 is 17 residues long. The CDR3, as DNA: TGTGCCAGCAGCTTGGACCCAGGGTACGGCTCCTACAATGAGCAGTTCTTC. Amino acid sequence: CASSLDPGYGSYNEQFF.

This chain joins TRBV27 and TRBJ2-7; 7 nucleotides align to TRBD1. The CDR3 totals 16 residues. Trimming took 2 bases from V and 2 from J; bases not matched to a gene: 9. Germline CDR1 reads MNHEY; CDR2 reads SMNVEV (reference sequence). The CDR3 bases are TGTGCCAGCAGTTTAAGTACAGGGGACCATCCCTACGAGCAGTACTTC. Translated: CASSLSTGDHPYEQYF.

This clone occurred once. V gene TRBV28 combines with J gene TRBJ1-6; no definite D call. The germline CDR1 and CDR2 sequences are MDHEN and SYDVKM. Trimming took 6 bases from V and 7 from J, leaving 10 bases between them. The CDR3 is 13 residues long. CDR3 protein: CASSFPGNSPLHF. The CDR3 DNA reads TGTGCCAGCAGCTTCCCCGGGAATTCACCCCTCCACTTT.

The chain is built from TRBV5-4 and TRBJ1-1; D is uncertain. Trimming shortened V by 5 bases and J by 6 bases, and 14 bases separated the two germline ends. The CDR3 sequence is 13 residues long. The germline CDR1 and CDR2 sequences are SGHNT and YYREEE (reference sequence). This CDR3 reads CASRKTTSPEAFF. CDR3 sequence (DNA): TGTGCCAGCAGGAAGACAACATCCCCTGAAGCTTTCTTT.

The rearrangement joins TRBV7-2 to TRBJ2-7; D remains unclear. Between the trimmed V and J ends, which lost 2 bases and 3 bases, there was a span of 8 bases. Germline CDR1 reads SGHTA; CDR2 reads FQGNSA. The CDR3 length is 13 residues. This CDR3 reads CASSLRLFYEQYF. Here the CDR3 DNA reads TGTGCCAGCAGCTTAAGACTGTTCTACGAGCAGTACTTC.

The CDR3 protein is CASSLGQGGNTIYF. In DNA form, the CDR3 reads TGTGCCAGCAGCCTCGGACAGGGAGGAAACACCATATATTTT. The chain employs TRBV7-9 and TRBJ1-3; TRBD1 agrees at 8 bases. V lost 5 bases to trimming and J lost 4 bases; unmatched junction nucleotides: 4. The CDR3 is made up of 14 amino acids. The V gene's germline CDR1 is SEHNR and CDR2 FQNEAQ (reference sequence).

The CDR3 coding sequence is TGTGCCAGCAGCTCGCTGACAGGGATTAATTCACCCCTCCACTTT. Residues: CASSSLTGINSPLHF. The V call is TRBV11-2, the J call TRBJ1-6; 7 bases are shared with TRBD1. The CDR3 spans 15 residues. From germline, CDR1 is SGHAT and CDR2 FQNNGV. Germline trimming cut 4 bases from V and 6 bases from J; bases unmatched to any gene: 6.

The rearrangement uses TRBV27 and TRBJ2-7; D is possibly TRBD2 (6 bases). Germline CDR1 MNHEY, CDR2 SMNVEV (reference sequence). The V end lost 3 bases, the J end lost 4 bases, and 13 bases lay between the germline ends. The CDR3 has 14 residues. The DNA of the CDR3 is TGTGCCAGCAGTTTTGGAGCGGGTGGGTACGAGCAGTACTTC. Translating it yields CASSFGAGGYEQYF.

This chain's CDR3 is CASSLGQFGSHEQYF. CDR3 nucleotides: TGCGCCAGCAGCTTGGGGCAGTTCGGGTCCCACGAGCAGTACTTC. J is TRBJ2-7 and V is TRBV5-1; D is uncertain. Between the trimmed V and J ends, which lost 0 bases and 5 bases, there was a span of 15 bases. This CDR3 region has 15 residues. The germline CDR1 and CDR2 sequences are SGHRS and YFSETQ.